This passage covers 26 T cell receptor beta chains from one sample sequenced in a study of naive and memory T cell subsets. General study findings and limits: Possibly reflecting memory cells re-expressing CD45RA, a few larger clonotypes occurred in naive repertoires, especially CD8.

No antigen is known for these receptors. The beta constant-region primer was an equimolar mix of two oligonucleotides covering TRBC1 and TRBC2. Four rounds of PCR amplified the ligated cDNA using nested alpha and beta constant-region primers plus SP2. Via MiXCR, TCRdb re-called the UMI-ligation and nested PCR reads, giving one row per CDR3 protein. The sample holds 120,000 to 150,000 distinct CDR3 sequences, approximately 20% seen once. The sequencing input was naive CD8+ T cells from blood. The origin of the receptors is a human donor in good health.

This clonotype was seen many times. The CDR3 DNA is TGCAGCGTAGGTCGGATAGCGGGAGAAATCCCCCTCGAGCAGTACTTC. Amino acid sequence: CSVGRIAGEIPLEQYF. The chain is built from TRBV29-1 and TRBJ2-7; 9 bases line up with TRBD2. In germline, CDR1 is SQVTM, CDR2 ANQGSEA. There are 16 residues in the CDR3. With 6 bases clipped from V and 6 bases from J, the junction kept 18 bases outside the gene matches.

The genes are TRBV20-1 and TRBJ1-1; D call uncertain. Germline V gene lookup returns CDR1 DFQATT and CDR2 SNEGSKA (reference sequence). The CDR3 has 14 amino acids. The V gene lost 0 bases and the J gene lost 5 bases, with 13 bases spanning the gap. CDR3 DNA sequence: TGCAGTGCTAGAGAGGAGGGTGTCGGGACTGAAGCTTTCTTT. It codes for CSAREEGVGTEAFF.

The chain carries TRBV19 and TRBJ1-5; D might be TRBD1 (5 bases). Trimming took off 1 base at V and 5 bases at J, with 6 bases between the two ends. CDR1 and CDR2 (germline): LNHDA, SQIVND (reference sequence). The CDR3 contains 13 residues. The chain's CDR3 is CASSIVRDQPQHF. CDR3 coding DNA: TGTGCCAGTAGTATAGTCAGGGATCAGCCCCAGCATTTT.

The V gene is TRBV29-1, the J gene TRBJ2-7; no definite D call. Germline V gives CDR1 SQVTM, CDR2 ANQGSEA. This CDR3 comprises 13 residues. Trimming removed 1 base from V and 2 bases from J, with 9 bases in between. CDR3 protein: CSVEGESTYEQYF. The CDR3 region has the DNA TGCAGCGTTGAAGGCGAATCTACCTACGAGCAGTACTTC.

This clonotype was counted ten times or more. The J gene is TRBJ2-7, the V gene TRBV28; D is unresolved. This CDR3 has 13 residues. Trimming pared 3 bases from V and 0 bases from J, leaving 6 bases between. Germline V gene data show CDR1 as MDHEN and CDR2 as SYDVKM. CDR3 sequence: CASSFSSSYEQYF. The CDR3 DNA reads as TGTGCCAGCAGTTTTTCCAGCTCCTACGAGCAGTACTTC.

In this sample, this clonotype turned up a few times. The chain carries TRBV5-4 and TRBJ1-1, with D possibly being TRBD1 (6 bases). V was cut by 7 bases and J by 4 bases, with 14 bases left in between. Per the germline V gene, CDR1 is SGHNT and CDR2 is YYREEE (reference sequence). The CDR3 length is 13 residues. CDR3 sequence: CASRGGRSTEAFF. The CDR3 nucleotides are TGTGCCAGCCGCGGGGGGCGCAGCACTGAAGCTTTCTTT.

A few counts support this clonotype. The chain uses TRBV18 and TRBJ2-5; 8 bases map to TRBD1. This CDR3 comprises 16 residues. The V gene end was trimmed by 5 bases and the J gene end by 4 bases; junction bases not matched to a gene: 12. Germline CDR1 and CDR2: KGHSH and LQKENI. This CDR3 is CASSSGTGGRRETQYF. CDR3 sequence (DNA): TGTGCCAGCTCATCCGGGACAGGAGGCCGTCGAGAGACCCAGTACTTC.

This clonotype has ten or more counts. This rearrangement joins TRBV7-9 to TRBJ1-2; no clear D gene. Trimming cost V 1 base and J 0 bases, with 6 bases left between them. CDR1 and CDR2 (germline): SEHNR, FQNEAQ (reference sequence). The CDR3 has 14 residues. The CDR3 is CASSLDPANYGYTF. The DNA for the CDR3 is TGTGCCAGCAGCTTAGACCCAGCTAACTATGGCTACACCTTC. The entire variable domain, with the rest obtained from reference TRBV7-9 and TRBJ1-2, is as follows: DTGVSQNPRHKITKRGQNVTFRCDPISEHNRLYWYRQTLGQGPEFLTYFQNEAQLEKSRLLSDRFSAERPKGSFSTLEIQRTEQGDSAMYLCASSLDPANYGYTFGSGTRLTVV.

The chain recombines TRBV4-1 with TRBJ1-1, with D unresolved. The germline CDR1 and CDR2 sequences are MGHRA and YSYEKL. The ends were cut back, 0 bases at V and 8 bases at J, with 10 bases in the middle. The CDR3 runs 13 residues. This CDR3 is CASSQETGREAFF. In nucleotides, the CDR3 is TGCGCCAGCAGCCAAGAAACGGGCAGGGAAGCTTTCTTT.

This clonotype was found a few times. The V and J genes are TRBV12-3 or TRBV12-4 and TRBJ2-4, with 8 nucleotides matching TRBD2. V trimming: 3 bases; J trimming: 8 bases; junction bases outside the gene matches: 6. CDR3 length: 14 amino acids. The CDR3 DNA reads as TGTGCCAGCAGTTTTGCGGGAGGAGGGGACATTCAGTACTTC. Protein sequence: CASSFAGGGDIQYF.

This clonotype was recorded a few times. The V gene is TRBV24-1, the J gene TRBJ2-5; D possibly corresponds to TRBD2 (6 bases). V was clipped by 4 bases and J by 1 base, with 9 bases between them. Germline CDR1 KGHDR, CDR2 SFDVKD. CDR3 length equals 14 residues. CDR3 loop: CATSEMGGQETQYF. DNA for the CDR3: TGTGCCACCAGTGAAATGGGGGGCCAAGAGACCCAGTACTTC.

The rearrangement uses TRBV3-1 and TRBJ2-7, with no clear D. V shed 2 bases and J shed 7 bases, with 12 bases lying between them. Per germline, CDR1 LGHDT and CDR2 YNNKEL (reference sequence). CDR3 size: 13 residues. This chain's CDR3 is CASSQYYRGEQYF. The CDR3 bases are TGTGCCAGCAGCCAATACTATCGTGGGGAGCAGTACTTC.

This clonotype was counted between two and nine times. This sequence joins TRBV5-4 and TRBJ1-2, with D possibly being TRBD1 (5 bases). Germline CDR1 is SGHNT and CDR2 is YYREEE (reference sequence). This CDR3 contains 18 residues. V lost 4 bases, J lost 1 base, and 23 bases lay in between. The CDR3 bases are TGTGCCAGCAGCCTGCCGGCTGACAGAGCCAAACATAACTATGGCTACACCTTC. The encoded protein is CASSLPADRAKHNYGYTF. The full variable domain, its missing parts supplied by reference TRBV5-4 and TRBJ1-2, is ETGVTQSPTHLIKTRGQQVTLRCSSQSGHNTVSWYQQALGQGPQFIFQYYREEENGRGNFPPRFSGLQFPNYSSELNVNALELDDSALYLCASSLPADRAKHNYGYTFGSGTRLTVV.

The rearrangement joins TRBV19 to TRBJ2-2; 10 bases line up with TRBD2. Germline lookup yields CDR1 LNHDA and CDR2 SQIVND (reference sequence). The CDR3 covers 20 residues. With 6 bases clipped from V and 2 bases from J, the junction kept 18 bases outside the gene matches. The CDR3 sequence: CASSMDEATGLAVNTGELFF. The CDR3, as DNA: TGTGCCAGTAGCATGGACGAAGCGACAGGACTAGCGGTAAACACCGGGGAGCTGTTTTTT.

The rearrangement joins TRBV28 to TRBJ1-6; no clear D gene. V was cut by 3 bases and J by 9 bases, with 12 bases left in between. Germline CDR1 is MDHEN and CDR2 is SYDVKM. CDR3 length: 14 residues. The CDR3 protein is CASSFQLLGSPLHF. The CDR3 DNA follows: TGTGCCAGCAGTTTTCAATTATTGGGTTCACCCCTCCACTTT.

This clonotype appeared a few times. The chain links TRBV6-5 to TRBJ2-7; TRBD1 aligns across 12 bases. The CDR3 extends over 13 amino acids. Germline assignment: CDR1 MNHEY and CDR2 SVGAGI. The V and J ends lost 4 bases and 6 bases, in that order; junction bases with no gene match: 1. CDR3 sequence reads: CASSWDRGREQYF. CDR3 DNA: TGTGCCAGCAGTTGGGACAGGGGGCGCGAGCAGTACTTC.

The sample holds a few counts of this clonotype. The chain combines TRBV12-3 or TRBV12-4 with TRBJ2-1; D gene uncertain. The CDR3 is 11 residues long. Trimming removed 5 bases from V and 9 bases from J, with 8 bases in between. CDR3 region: CASSMTSEQFF. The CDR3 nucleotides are TGTGCCAGCAGTATGACGAGTGAGCAGTTCTTC.

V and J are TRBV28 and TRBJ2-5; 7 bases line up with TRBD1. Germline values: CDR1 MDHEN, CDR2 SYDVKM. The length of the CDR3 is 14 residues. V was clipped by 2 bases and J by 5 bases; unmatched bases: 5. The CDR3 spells CASSLGTATETQYF. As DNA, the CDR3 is TGTGCCAGCAGTTTAGGGACAGCGACGGAGACCCAGTACTTC. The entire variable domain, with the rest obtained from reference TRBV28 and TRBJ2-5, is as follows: DVKVTQSSRYLVKRTGEKVFLECVQDMDHENMFWYRQDPGLGLRLIYFSYDVKMKEKGDIPEGYSVSREKKERFSLILESASTNQTSMYLCASSLGTATETQYFGPGTRLLVL.

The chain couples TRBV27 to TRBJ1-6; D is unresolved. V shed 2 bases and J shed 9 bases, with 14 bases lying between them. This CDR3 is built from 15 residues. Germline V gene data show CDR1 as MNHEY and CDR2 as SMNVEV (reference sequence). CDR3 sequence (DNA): TGTGCCAGCAGTTTAATCGGGGTCTTGGGTTCACCCCTCCACTTT. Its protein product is CASSLIGVLGSPLHF.

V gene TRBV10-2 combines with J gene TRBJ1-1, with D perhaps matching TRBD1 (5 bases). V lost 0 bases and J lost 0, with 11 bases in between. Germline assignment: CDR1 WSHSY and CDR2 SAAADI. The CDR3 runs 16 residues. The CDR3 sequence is CASSESGALMNTEAFF. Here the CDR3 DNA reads TGCGCCAGCAGTGAGTCAGGGGCCCTCATGAACACTGAAGCTTTCTTT.

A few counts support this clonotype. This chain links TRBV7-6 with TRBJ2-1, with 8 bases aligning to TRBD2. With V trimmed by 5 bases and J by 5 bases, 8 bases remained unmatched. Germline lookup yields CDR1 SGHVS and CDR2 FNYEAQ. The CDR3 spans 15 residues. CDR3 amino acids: CASSVTPLADNEQFF. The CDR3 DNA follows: TGTGCCAGCAGCGTTACACCACTAGCGGACAATGAGCAGTTCTTC.

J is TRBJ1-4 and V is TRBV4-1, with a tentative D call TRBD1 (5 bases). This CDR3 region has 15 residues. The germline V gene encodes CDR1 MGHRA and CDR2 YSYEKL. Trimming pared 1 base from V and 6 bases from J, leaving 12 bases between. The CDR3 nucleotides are TGCGCCAGCAGCCAAGGGGGGGGGTTTGATGAAAAACTGTTTTTT. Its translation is CASSQGGGFDEKLFF.

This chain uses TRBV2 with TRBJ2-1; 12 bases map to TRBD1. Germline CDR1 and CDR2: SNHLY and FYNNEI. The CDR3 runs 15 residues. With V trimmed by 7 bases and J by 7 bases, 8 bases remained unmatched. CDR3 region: CASTIRDRGQNEQFF. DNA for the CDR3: TGTGCCAGCACTATCCGGGACAGGGGGCAGAATGAGCAGTTCTTC. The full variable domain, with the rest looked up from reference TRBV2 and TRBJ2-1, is EPEVTQTPSHQVTQMGQEVILRCVPISNHLYFYWYRQILGQKVEFLVSFYNNEISEKSEIFDDQFSVERPDGSNFTLKIRSTKLEDSAMYFCASTIRDRGQNEQFFGPGTRLTVL.

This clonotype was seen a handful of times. The CDR3 bases are TGTGCCAGCAGCCAAGATCGAGAGGTTTCCTACGAGCAGTACTTC. The encoded protein is CASSQDREVSYEQYF. The chain is built from TRBV4-2 and TRBJ2-7; D unresolved. V lost 0 bases to trimming and J lost 1 base, with 10 bases between them. This CDR3 is built from 15 residues. Germline V CDR1 and CDR2: LGHNA, YNFKEQ.

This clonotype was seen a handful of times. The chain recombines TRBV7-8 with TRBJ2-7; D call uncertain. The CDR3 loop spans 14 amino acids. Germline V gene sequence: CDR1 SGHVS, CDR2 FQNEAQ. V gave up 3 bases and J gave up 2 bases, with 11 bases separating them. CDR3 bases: TGTGCCAGCAGCTTGTTCCCCCGCACCTACGAGCAGTACTTC. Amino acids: CASSLFPRTYEQYF.

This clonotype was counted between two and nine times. The CDR3 coding sequence is TGCAGTGCTAGAGATCAAAAGGGGGCCGGTGAAAAACTGTTTTTT. Protein product: CSARDQKGAGEKLFF. The gene calls are TRBV20-1 and TRBJ1-4; TRBD1 matches at 7 bases. Unmatched junction bases numbered 8, after V lost 0 bases and J lost 7 bases. CDR1 and CDR2 (germline): DFQATT, SNEGSKA (reference sequence). The CDR3 contains 15 residues.